This T cell receptor beta chain was identified in a study of STAT5B mutations in CD4+ large granular lymphocyte leukemia. Study findings and constraints: Without putative leukemic clones, patient CD4-sorted repertoires remained more clonal than healthy CD4+ repertoires.

Regarding this clone: The antigen is not known.

Source study methods: Lowest detectable productive clonotype frequency was 2.59 x 10-5. Some clones are missing from TCRdb's copy, which holds only in-frame ones; the method was immunoSEQ multiplex PCR. D and trimming come from the DNA, and the V and J calls and clone size come from that table. The sample includes more than 30,000 clones, about 91% of them seen just once. Controls came from buffy coats of healthy blood donors. Input material: CD4+ T cells from blood buffy coats. The sequence derives from a human donor in good health.

The CDR3 nucleotides are TGCGCCAGCAGCAGAGGACGAATCCAAGAGACCCAGTACTTC. This sequence encodes CASSRGRIQETQYF. This chain links TRBV5-1 with TRBJ2-5, with unresolved D. Germline CDR1 SGHRS, CDR2 YFSETQ. The CDR3 contains 14 residues. Deletions cut 4 bases from V and 1 base from J, with 11 bases between.